This T cell receptor beta chain is from a study of shared T cell receptors in the human thymus. Assay used: immunoSEQ multiplex PCR; TCRdb lists only in-frame clones, some missing. The table lists about 610,000 clones, 70% to 90% of them singletons. This CDR3 is 17 amino acids long. V lost 5 bases and J lost 0, with 14 bases in between. Germline V gene lookup returns CDR1 SGHVS and CDR2 FQNEAQ. A further study also used this sample, focusing on human thymus T cells. In that study: The sample donors, healthy Finnish infants, were having corrective surgery for congenital heart defects. From resections taken during corrective heart surgery, the thymus tissue was obtained. Thymic repertoires from unrelated individuals overlapped highly, related research reported.

The J gene is TRBJ2-6, the V gene TRBV7-8, with D maybe TRBD1 (5 bases). The TCR sequence derives from a boy younger than two with a congenital heart defect. Sequencing input: thymocytes. The CDR3 DNA is TGTGCCAGCAGCCTGCAGGGTAAACTCTCTGGGGCCAACGTCCTGACTTTC. It is translated as CASSLQGKLSGANVLTF.